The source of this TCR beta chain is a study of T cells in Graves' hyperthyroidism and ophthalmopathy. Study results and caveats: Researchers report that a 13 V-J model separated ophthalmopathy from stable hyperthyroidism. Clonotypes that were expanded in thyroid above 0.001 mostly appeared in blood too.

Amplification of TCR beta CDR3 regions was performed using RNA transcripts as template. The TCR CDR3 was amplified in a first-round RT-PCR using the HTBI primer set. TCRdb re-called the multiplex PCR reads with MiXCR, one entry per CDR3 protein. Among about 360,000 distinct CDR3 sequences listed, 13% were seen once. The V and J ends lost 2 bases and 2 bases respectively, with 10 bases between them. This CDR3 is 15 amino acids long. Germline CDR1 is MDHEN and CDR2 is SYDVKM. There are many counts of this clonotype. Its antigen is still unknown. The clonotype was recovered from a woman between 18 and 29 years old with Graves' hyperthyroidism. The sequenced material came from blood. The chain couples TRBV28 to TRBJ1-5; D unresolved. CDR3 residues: CASSLGGNGNQPQHF. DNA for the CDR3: TGTGCCAGCAGTTTAGGCGGAAACGGCAATCAGCCCCAGCATTTT.